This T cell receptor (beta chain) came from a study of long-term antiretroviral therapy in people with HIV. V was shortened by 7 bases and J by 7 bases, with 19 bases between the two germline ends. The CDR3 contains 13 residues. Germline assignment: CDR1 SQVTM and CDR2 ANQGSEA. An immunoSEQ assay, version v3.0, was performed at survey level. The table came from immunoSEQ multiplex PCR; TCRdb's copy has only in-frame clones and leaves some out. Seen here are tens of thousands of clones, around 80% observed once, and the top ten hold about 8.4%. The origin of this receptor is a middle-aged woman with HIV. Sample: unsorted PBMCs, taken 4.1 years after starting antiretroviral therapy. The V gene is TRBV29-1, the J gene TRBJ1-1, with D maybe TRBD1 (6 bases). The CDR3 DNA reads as TGCAGCGGTCAACAGGGATGGAATAGTGAAGCTTTCTTT. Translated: CSGQQGWNSEAFF. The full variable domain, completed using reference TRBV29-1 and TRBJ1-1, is SAVISQKPSRDICQRGTSLTIQCQVDSQVTMMFWYRQQPGQSLTLIATANQGSEATYESGFVIDKFPISRPNLTFSTLTVSNMSPEDSSIYLCSGQQGWNSEAFFGQGTRLTVV.